A single sample gave rise to the 32 T cell receptor beta chains below, sequenced in a study of blood T cell repertoires in COVID-19. Sequencing was performed with immunoSEQ multiplex PCR; in TCRdb, only in-frame clones are kept and a portion is missing. The table records some 130,000 clones, approximately 80% of them present only once. Sample: peripheral blood. The source is a man aged 60-69 years who had recovered from COVID-19.

The V call is TRBV2, the J call TRBJ1-1; unclear D gene. CDR3 length: 14 residues. V lost 1 base, J lost 5 bases, and 11 bases lay in between. The germline V gene encodes CDR1 SNHLY and CDR2 FYNNEI. This CDR3 is CASSEGPGNTEAFF. Here the CDR3 DNA reads TGTGCCAGCAGTGAAGGGCCGGGAAATACTGAAGCTTTCTTT.

This sequence joins TRBV4-3 and TRBJ1-2; D is perhaps TRBD1 (5 bases). Germline V gives CDR1 LGHNA, CDR2 YSLEER. Between the trimmed V and J ends, which lost 0 bases and 6 bases, there was a span of 11 bases. This CDR3 is 14 amino acids long. Written as DNA, the CDR3 is TGCGCCAGCAGCCAAGATGGGAGGGGCGATGGCTACACCTTC. As protein: CASSQDGRGDGYTF.

The chain couples TRBV11-2 to TRBJ1-1; possible D gene TRBD1, 5 bases. The V and J ends lost 3 bases and 3 bases respectively, with 11 bases between them. The germline CDR1 and CDR2 sequences are SGHAT and FQNNGV. The CDR3 has 14 residues. In DNA form, the CDR3 reads TGTGCCAGCAGCTTGGCCCAGGGATACACTGAAGCTTTCTTT. Protein sequence: CASSLAQGYTEAFF.

The chain joins TRBV7-2 to TRBJ2-4, with TRBD2 matching over 13 bases. Looked up from germline, CDR1 is SGHTA and CDR2 is FQGNSA. The CDR3 sequence is 14 residues long. Germline trimming cut 5 bases from V and 7 bases from J; bases unmatched to any gene: 2. The CDR3 sequence: CASSTSGGANIQYF. In nucleotides, the CDR3 is TGTGCCAGCAGCACTAGCGGGGGGGCGAACATTCAGTACTTC.

The gene calls are TRBV2 and TRBJ1-5, with 10 nucleotides matching TRBD1. Trimming took 6 bases from V and 1 from J; bases not matched to a gene: 3. Germline V lookup: CDR1 SNHLY, CDR2 FYNNEI. The CDR3 consists of 15 residues. In DNA, the CDR3 is TGTGCCAGCAGGCAGGACAGGGGGAGCAATCAGCCCCAGCATTTT. Translating gives CASRQDRGSNQPQHF.

V usage is TRBV7-9 and J usage is TRBJ2-7, with a possible D match to TRBD1 (5 bases). This CDR3 spans 14 amino acids. CDR1 and CDR2 from the germline V gene are SEHNR and FQNEAQ (reference sequence). The V and J ends lost 4 bases and 5 bases respectively, with 15 bases between them. CDR3 amino acids: CASSSRTPPDEQYF. The CDR3 DNA reads TGTGCCAGCAGCTCAAGGACACCGCCGGACGAGCAGTACTTC. The complete variable domain, with remaining parts taken from reference TRBV7-9 and TRBJ2-7, reads DTGVSQNPRHKITKRGQNVTFRCDPISEHNRLYWYRQTLGQGPEFLTYFQNEAQLEKSRLLSDRFSAERPKGSFSTLEIQRTEQGDSAMYLCASSSRTPPDEQYFGPGTRLTVT.

Only one count was recorded for this clone. This chain joins TRBV10-2 and TRBJ1-4; D gene uncertain. The V gene's germline CDR1 is WSHSY and CDR2 SAAADI. The CDR3 extends over 14 amino acids. V was shortened by 3 bases and J by 8 bases, with 13 bases between the two germline ends. This chain's CDR3 is CASSDTPPGEKLFF. CDR3 sequence (DNA): TGCGCCAGCAGTGACACGCCCCCGGGGGAAAAACTGTTTTTT.

The rearrangement uses TRBV20-1 and TRBJ2-6; 7 nucleotides agree with TRBD2. V gave up 3 bases and J gave up 1 base; unmatched junction bases: 3. The CDR3 totals 15 residues. Germline V gives CDR1 DFQATT, CDR2 SNEGSKA (reference sequence). This CDR3 reads CSASKGGSGANVLTF. The CDR3 DNA is TGCAGTGCTAGTAAGGGAGGGTCTGGGGCCAACGTCCTGACTTTC.

This chain uses TRBV3-1 (or the pseudogene TRBV3-2) with TRBJ2-3; perhaps TRBD1 as D (6 bases). The ends were cut back, 3 bases at V and 2 bases at J, with 12 bases in the middle. The CDR3 is made up of 15 amino acids. Per germline, CDR1 LGHDT and CDR2 YNNKEL (reference sequence). The DNA of the CDR3 is TGTGCCAGCAGCCAGATGGGACAAGCCACAGATACGCAGTATTTT. As protein: CASSQMGQATDTQYF.

This sequence joins TRBV5-5 and TRBJ2-7; a weak D match, TRBD1 (6 bases). Germline CDR1 and CDR2: SGHKS and YYEKEE (reference sequence). The V and J ends lost 2 bases and 6 bases respectively, with 15 bases between them. The CDR3 is 14 amino acids. CDR3 amino acids: CASSFPGALGEQYF. The CDR3 nucleotides read TGTGCCAGCAGCTTTCCAGGGGCCCTGGGCGAGCAGTACTTC.

The genes are TRBV4-2 and TRBJ1-4; D remains unclear. The CDR3 extends over 17 amino acids. The ends were cut back, 0 bases at V and 0 bases at J, with 11 bases in the middle. The germline V gene encodes CDR1 LGHNA and CDR2 YNFKEQ. The CDR3: CASSQEISGATNEKLFF. CDR3 bases: TGTGCCAGCAGCCAAGAAATATCCGGTGCAACTAATGAAAAACTGTTTTTT.

J is TRBJ2-7 and V is TRBV30; D remains unclear. This CDR3 has 11 amino acids. The germline V gene has CDR1 GTSNPN and CDR2 SVGIG (reference sequence). The V gene lost 1 base and the J gene lost 7 bases, with 8 bases spanning the gap. CDR3 in amino acids: CAWSDLREQYF. The CDR3 region has the DNA TGTGCCTGGAGTGACTTGCGAGAGCAGTACTTC.

This clone was detected only a few times. This chain joins TRBV9 and TRBJ2-7, with D possibly TRBD1 on 6 matching bases. The CDR3 runs 15 residues. Per the germline V gene, CDR1 is SGDLS and CDR2 is YYNGEE. V was trimmed by 3 bases and J by 1 base, leaving 14 bases between them. The CDR3 region has the DNA TGTGCCAGCAGCGCCGGGACAATTACTTCCTACGAGCAGTACTTC. Amino acids: CASSAGTITSYEQYF.

J is TRBJ2-2 and V is TRBV19; tentatively, D is TRBD1 (6 bases). The length of the CDR3 is 15 residues. Germline CDR1 and CDR2: LNHDA and SQIVND (reference sequence). Trimming removed 4 bases from V and 4 bases from J, with 13 bases in between. Here the CDR3 reads CASSTGARSTGELFF. The CDR3 DNA is TGTGCCAGTAGTACAGGGGCGCGGAGCACCGGGGAGCTGTTTTTT.

This sequence joins TRBV30 and TRBJ1-1, with D possibly TRBD1 on 5 matching bases. CDR1 GTSNPN and CDR2 SVGIG come from the germline V gene (reference sequence). Deletions cut 4 bases from V and 1 base from J, with 16 bases between. This CDR3 has 15 residues. CDR3: CAWTPGGGGNTEAFF. CDR3 sequence (DNA): TGTGCCTGGACTCCCGGGGGGGGAGGGAACACTGAAGCTTTCTTT.

V is TRBV28 and J is TRBJ2-7, with D perhaps TRBD2 (5 bases). Germline V gives CDR1 MDHEN, CDR2 SYDVKM. The V and J ends lost 8 bases and 2 bases respectively, with 13 bases between them. The CDR3 is 13 residues long. CDR3 loop: CASHDGGTYEQYF. DNA of the CDR3: TGTGCCAGCCATGATGGAGGAACCTACGAGCAGTACTTC.

This clone was detected once. CDR3: CASRPPTGSGDTEAFF. CDR3 nucleotides: TGTGCCAGCAGACCCCCGACAGGGAGTGGGGACACTGAAGCTTTCTTT. This rearrangement joins TRBV7-9 to TRBJ1-1, with 7 nucleotides matching TRBD1. After removal of 6 bases from V and 3 bases from J, the junction contained 13 bases not matched to a gene. The CDR3 is made up of 16 amino acids. Germline V gene lookup returns CDR1 SEHNR and CDR2 FQNEAQ (reference sequence).

The chain is built from TRBV29-1 and TRBJ1-2; 10 bases agree with TRBD1. V gave up 4 bases and J gave up 8 bases; unmatched junction bases: 10. Germline CDR1 reads SQVTM; CDR2 reads ANQGSEA. The CDR3 is 14 residues long. CDR3 bases: TGCAGCGTTGTGCGGGAGACAGGGGGCAGGGGCTACACCTTC. Translation gives CSVVRETGGRGYTF.

This clone was recorded a few times. The rearrangement joins TRBV2 to TRBJ2-5; 11 nucleotides align to TRBD2. CDR1 and CDR2 (germline): SNHLY, FYNNEI. CDR3 size: 15 residues. J was trimmed by 5 bases and V by 2 bases; bases with no gene match: 4. The CDR3 loop is CASSERPSGRETQYF. The DNA for the CDR3 is TGTGCCAGCAGTGAAAGGCCTAGCGGGAGGGAGACCCAGTACTTC.

The CDR3 nucleotides read TGCGCCAGCAGCTCCCCGGACACCACCTACAATGAGCAGTTCTTC. Its translation is CASSSPDTTYNEQFF. The V call is TRBV5-1, the J call TRBJ2-1, with a tentative D call TRBD1 (5 bases). Germline-derived CDR1 and CDR2 are SGHRS and YFSETQ. The CDR3 has 15 residues. V lost 3 bases and J lost 2, with 12 bases in between.

In its sample, this clone was seen a few times. The rearrangement uses TRBV5-1 and TRBJ2-2; 8 nucleotides agree with TRBD2. This CDR3 is 15 amino acids long. V gave up 5 bases and J gave up 7 bases; unmatched junction bases: 10. The germline gives CDR1 SGHRS, CDR2 YFSETQ. Here the CDR3 reads CASRRAGGEDGELFF. In DNA, the CDR3 is TGCGCCAGCAGACGGGCGGGAGGAGAGGACGGGGAGCTGTTTTTT.

The genes are TRBV7-9 and TRBJ2-3; TRBD2 agrees at 9 bases. V was pared by 7 bases and J by 2 bases, with 7 bases of the junction left unmatched. Germline CDR1 and CDR2: SEHNR and FQNEAQ (reference sequence). The CDR3 is made up of 15 amino acids. CDR3 sequence: CASTTTSGLTDTQYF. The CDR3 bases are TGTGCCAGCACCACAACTAGCGGGCTCACAGATACGCAGTATTTT.

The CDR3, as DNA: TGTGCCAGCAGCTCGGGACTAGCGGACAATGAGCAGTTCTTC. This codes for CASSSGLADNEQFF. The chain carries TRBV11-2 and TRBJ2-1, with 11 bases identical to TRBD2. The CDR3 length is 14 residues. V lost 4 bases, J lost 5 bases, and 1 base stayed unmatched. From germline, CDR1 is SGHAT and CDR2 FQNNGV.

This chain joins TRBV5-1 and TRBJ2-2, with 8 bases identical to TRBD1. Germline trimming cut 3 bases from V and 6 bases from J; bases unmatched to any gene: 4. CDR1 and CDR2 (germline): SGHRS, YFSETQ. This CDR3 region has 14 residues. The CDR3 loop reads CASSSRQGPGELFF. CDR3 in DNA: TGCGCCAGCAGCTCTAGACAGGGGCCCGGGGAGCTGTTTTTT.

The V gene is TRBV7-2, the J gene TRBJ1-1; 7 nucleotides agree with TRBD1. The CDR3 consists of 13 residues. V trimming: 1 base; J trimming: 6 bases; junction bases outside the gene matches: 2. Per germline, CDR1 SGHTA and CDR2 FQGNSA. The CDR3: CASSLGTGAEAFF. CDR3 DNA: TGTGCCAGCAGCTTAGGCACAGGGGCTGAAGCTTTCTTT.

The chain links TRBV28 to TRBJ1-2; no definite D call. V lost 8 bases and J 3 bases, leaving 10 bases between the germline ends. The CDR3 covers 12 residues. The germline V gene encodes CDR1 MDHEN and CDR2 SYDVKM. The CDR3 DNA reads as TGTGCCAGCGAGCTTCAGGACTATGGCTACACCTTC. As protein: CASELQDYGYTF.

This clone came up a few times. The V call is TRBV6-4, the J call TRBJ2-7; D unresolved. V was clipped by 2 bases and J by 5 bases, with 10 bases between them. Germline values: CDR1 MRHNA, CDR2 SNTAGT. The CDR3 runs 13 residues. The CDR3 nucleotides are TGTGCCAGCAGTGACAATCCCCTAGACGAGCAGTACTTC. This encodes CASSDNPLDEQYF.

The chain links TRBV7-6 to TRBJ2-7, with 8 bases aligning to TRBD1. The V and J ends lost 5 bases and 3 bases, in that order; junction bases with no gene match: 9. Germline V gene sequence: CDR1 SGHVS, CDR2 FNYEAQ. The CDR3 is made up of 15 amino acids. The DNA of the CDR3 is TGTGCCAGCAGCGCACTCTCGGACAGGGTCTACGAGCAGTACTTC. Amino acids: CASSALSDRVYEQYF.

The rearrangement uses TRBV5-4 and TRBJ2-3; 8 nucleotides agree with TRBD2. The germline V gene has CDR1 SGHNT and CDR2 YYREEE (reference sequence). CDR3 length equals 15 residues. With 1 base clipped from V and 3 bases from J, the junction kept 4 bases outside the gene matches. CDR3 sequence reads: CASSLKAGGTDTQYF. CDR3 nucleotide sequence: TGTGCCAGCAGCTTGAAGGCGGGAGGAACAGATACGCAGTATTTT.

This clone was seen only once. The chain carries TRBV28 and TRBJ2-7; D is unclear. The germline gives CDR1 MDHEN, CDR2 SYDVKM. Trimming removed 6 bases from V and 5 bases from J, with 20 bases in between. The length of the CDR3 is 15 residues. CDR3 coding DNA: TGTGCCAGCAGCCCCGCCGCCGGAGAGCGAGACGAGCAGTACTTC. Protein sequence: CASSPAAGERDEQYF.

The rearrangement joins TRBV11-2 to TRBJ1-6; D gene ambiguous. Trimming stripped 2 bases from V and 5 bases from J, with 7 bases between. The CDR3 covers 14 residues. Germline CDR1 and CDR2: SGHAT and FQNNGV. In DNA, the CDR3 is TGTGCCAGCAGCTTAACGGGGAATAATTCACCCCTCCACTTT. It yields the protein CASSLTGNNSPLHF.

V gene TRBV18 combines with J gene TRBJ1-3, with no clear D. V lost 6 bases and J 0 bases, leaving 3 bases between the germline ends. Germline CDR1 reads KGHSH; CDR2 reads LQKENI. CDR3 size: 12 residues. CDR3 in amino acids: CASSLSGNTIYF. The CDR3 bases are TGTGCCAGCTCCCTCTCTGGAAACACCATATATTTT.